The 27 T cell receptor beta chains listed next were all sequenced from one sample in a study of blood T cells in healthy people across ages. The second PCR ran roughly 6 to 11 cycles with a sample-barcoded 5' primer and J-beta primers. TCRdb itself ran the 5' RACE reads through MiXCR, one entry per CDR3 protein. Of some 1,800,000 distinct CDR3 sequences detected, roughly two fifths appear once; the ten largest clones hold roughly 23%. The specimen was blood. The receptors originated from a human donor in good health.

The gene calls are TRBV12-3 or TRBV12-4 and TRBJ2-1; 7 bases are shared with TRBD1. Trimming removed 6 bases from V and 10 bases from J; junction bases left unmatched: 15. CDR3 length: 15 amino acids. DNA of the CDR3: TGTGCCAGCAGGCCTTTTTGGGACAGTCCTTACGAGCAGTTCTTC. It codes for CASRPFWDSPYEQFF.

This clonotype was seen a few times. V usage is TRBV28 and J usage is TRBJ2-4; a possible D gene is TRBD1 (5 bases). Judging by the DNA end, TRBJ2-7 fits better; the J call may be wrong. Germline V CDR1 and CDR2: MDHEN, SYDVKM. CDR3 length: 14 residues. The CDR3: CASSSPRGWDEQYF. In DNA, the CDR3 is TGTGCCAGCAGTTCCCCAAGGGGCTGGGACGAGCAGTACTTC.

A few counts support this clonotype. The chain is built from TRBV2 and TRBJ1-1, with TRBD1 as a possible D gene (5 bases). Looked up from germline, CDR1 is SNHLY and CDR2 is FYNNEI. This CDR3 contains 11 residues. The CDR3, as DNA: TGTGCTGGGGGGGTAAACACTGAAGCTTTCTTT. It codes for CAGGVNTEAFF.

The chain recombines TRBV7-2 with TRBJ2-5; 11 bases map to TRBD1. CDR3 length: 17 residues. With 5 bases clipped from V and 6 bases from J, the junction kept 14 bases outside the gene matches. Germline V gene sequence: CDR1 SGHTA, CDR2 FQGNSA. CDR3 sequence (DNA): TGTGCCAGCAGCGCCCGGGGTTTTGGACAGGGGGCAAAGACCCAGTACTTC. Translating gives CASSARGFGQGAKTQYF.

This clonotype was observed a handful of times. V usage is TRBV6-1 and J usage is TRBJ1-5; D is possibly TRBD1 (6 bases). Trimming stripped 4 bases from V and 4 bases from J, with 11 bases between. The CDR3 spans 14 residues. From germline, CDR1 is MNHNS and CDR2 SASEGT. CDR3 in amino acids: CASSGGTINQPQHF. The CDR3 bases are TGTGCCAGCAGTGGCGGGACAATTAATCAGCCCCAGCATTTT.

The chain couples TRBV6-2 or TRBV6-3 to TRBJ2-1; 14 positions agree with TRBD2. The CDR3 is made up of 15 amino acids. Germline lookup yields CDR1 MNHEY and CDR2 SVGEGT. V was pared by 8 bases and J by 4 bases, with 4 bases of the junction left unmatched. The chain's CDR3 is CASRTSGGPYNEQFF. For the CDR3, the DNA is TGTGCCAGCCGGACTAGCGGGGGGCCGTACAATGAGCAGTTCTTC.

This chain connects TRBV19 to TRBJ2-1, with D possibly being TRBD1 (5 bases). V shed 0 bases and J shed 2 bases, with 11 bases lying between them. The V gene's germline CDR1 is LNHDA and CDR2 SQIVND (reference sequence). The CDR3 spans 16 residues. The CDR3 DNA follows: TGTGCCAGTAGTATAGAGGGCAGGGCGCCCTACAATGAGCAGTTCTTC. Protein product: CASSIEGRAPYNEQFF.

The chain recombines TRBV6-2 or TRBV6-3 with TRBJ1-2, with a possible D match to TRBD1 (6 bases). This CDR3 is built from 14 residues. V was pared by 2 bases and J by 4 bases, with 11 bases between. Germline assignment: CDR1 MNHEY and CDR2 SVGEGT. The chain's CDR3 is CASSYNTGSYGYTF. The CDR3 bases are TGTGCCAGCAGTTACAACACAGGGAGCTATGGCTACACCTTC.

The chain combines TRBV6-5 with TRBJ2-1; 7 positions match TRBD2. In germline, CDR1 is MNHEY, CDR2 SVGAGI. V lost 5 bases to trimming and J lost 7 bases; unmatched junction nucleotides: 14. The CDR3 runs 16 residues. CDR3 in amino acids: CASSQRTSEGWNEQFF. The CDR3 coding sequence is TGTGCCAGCAGTCAACGTACTAGCGAGGGTTGGAATGAGCAGTTCTTC.

A remark on this clonotype: A much larger clone differs from this one at a single base, so this may be a read error. The chain has TRBV6-6 and TRBJ2-1; 8 nucleotides match TRBD1. CDR1 is MNHNY, CDR2 SVGAGI, per germline (reference sequence). The CDR3 has 15 amino acids. CDR3 sequence: CASRTGAPSYNEQVF. The CDR3 bases are TGTGCCAGCAGGACAGGGGCCCCCTCCTACAATGAGCAGGTCTTC.

The chain joins TRBV20-1 to TRBJ2-1; the match to TRBD2 covers 8 bases. The V and J ends lost 3 bases and 7 bases, in that order; junction bases with no gene match: 8. The CDR3 length is 14 residues. CDR1 DFQATT and CDR2 SNEGSKA come from the germline V gene (reference sequence). CDR3 nucleotide sequence: TGCAGTGCTAGTGCGGGGGGCACGGGGAATGAGCAGTTCTTC. Encoded protein: CSASAGGTGNEQFF.

In its sample, this clonotype was seen a few times. The chain joins TRBV7-2 to TRBJ1-2, with 9 positions matching TRBD1. After removal of 4 bases from V and 11 bases from J, the junction contained 14 bases not matched to a gene. CDR1 is SGHTA and CDR2 is FQGNSA in the germline V gene. The CDR3 is 15 amino acids. CDR3 DNA: TGTGCCAGCAGCTCCGATCCGGGACAGGGCTTTGAATACACCTTC. As protein: CASSSDPGQGFEYTF.

The chain joins TRBV2 to TRBJ2-1; no firm D call. CDR1 is SNHLY, CDR2 FYNNEI, per germline. This CDR3 contains 16 residues. Trimming cost V 1 base and J 6 bases, with 16 bases left between them. The CDR3 is CASSEGAEGIFNEQFF. The CDR3 region has the DNA TGTGCCAGCAGTGAAGGGGCAGAAGGAATCTTCAATGAGCAGTTCTTC.

This clonotype was counted between two and nine times. The chain links TRBV27 to TRBJ2-7; D gene uncertain. The V gene lost 4 bases and the J gene lost 5 bases, with 9 bases spanning the gap. The CDR3 spans 12 residues. Germline CDR1 is MNHEY and CDR2 is SMNVEV (reference sequence). Written as DNA, the CDR3 is TGTGCCAGCAGTTCCGGCATTGACGAGCAGTACTTC. This translates into CASSSGIDEQYF.

The rearrangement uses TRBV29-1 and TRBJ1-5; no firm D call. Germline V lookup: CDR1 SQVTM, CDR2 ANQGSEA. The germline V and J ends were trimmed by 1 base and 8 bases, with 12 bases remaining between them. The CDR3 is 13 amino acids. This chain's CDR3 is CSVEAQAIKPQHF. The CDR3 DNA is TGCAGCGTTGAAGCTCAGGCAATCAAGCCCCAGCATTTT. Drawing the rest from reference TRBV29-1 and TRBJ1-5, the complete variable domain is SAVISQKPSRDICQRGTSLTIQCQVDSQVTMMFWYRQQPGQSLTLIATANQGSEATYESGFVIDKFPISRPNLTFSTLTVSNMSPEDSSIYLCSVEAQAIKPQHFGDGTRLSIL.

This clonotype was seen a handful of times. The chain uses TRBV9 and TRBJ1-1, with D uncertain. CDR1 is SGDLS and CDR2 is YYNGEE in the germline V gene. Trimming cost V 7 bases and J 3 bases, with 13 bases left between them. CDR3 size: 13 residues. This chain's CDR3 is CASAVGSDTEAFF. Written as DNA, the CDR3 is TGTGCCAGCGCTGTCGGCTCCGACACTGAAGCTTTCTTT.

This clonotype was found many times. The genes are TRBV7-2 and TRBJ2-1; D remains unclear. The length of the CDR3 is 13 residues. Germline loops: CDR1 SGHTA, CDR2 FQGNSA. The ends were cut back, 1 base at V and 5 bases at J, with 6 bases in the middle. The CDR3 region has the DNA TGTGCCAGCAGCTTAGACCCGGACAATGAGCAGTTCTTC. Protein product: CASSLDPDNEQFF.

The chain employs TRBV15 and TRBJ2-1; unclear D gene. This CDR3 has 14 residues. The germline V and J ends were trimmed by 3 bases and 12 bases, with 18 bases remaining between them. From germline, CDR1 is LNHNV and CDR2 YYDKDF (reference sequence). In DNA form, the CDR3 reads TGTGCCACCAGCAGGGCGGAAAAATACTTGGGGCAGTTCTTC. Its translation is CATSRAEKYLGQFF.

This clonotype occurred once. The chain couples TRBV3-1 to TRBJ2-2, with 7 bases fitting TRBD1. Trimming at V came to 1 base and at J to 8 bases, leaving 7 bases not matched to a gene. Germline CDR1 is LGHDT and CDR2 is YNNKEL (reference sequence). CDR3 size: 15 residues. CDR3 DNA sequence: TGTGCCAGCAGCCAAGCAGACAGGGTAGTTGGGGAGCTGTTTTTT. This translates into CASSQADRVVGELFF.

This chain joins TRBV27 and TRBJ2-1; D is uncertain. Germline CDR1 is MNHEY and CDR2 is SMNVEV (reference sequence). The V and J ends lost 2 bases and 4 bases respectively, with 9 bases between them. The CDR3 contains 14 residues. The CDR3: CASSLDGRYNEQFF. The DNA for the CDR3 is TGTGCCAGCAGTTTAGACGGCCGATACAATGAGCAGTTCTTC.

The V and J genes are TRBV20-1 and TRBJ1-2; TRBD1 might be the D (6 bases). Germline assignment: CDR1 DFQATT and CDR2 SNEGSKA (reference sequence). This CDR3 is 13 amino acids long. Trimming pared 0 bases from V and 4 bases from J, leaving 9 bases between. The CDR3 region has the DNA TGCAGTGCTAGAGATCTACAGGGCTATGGCTACACCTTC. Its protein product is CSARDLQGYGYTF.

Worth noting for this clonotype: With a much larger clone just one base away, this may be a read error. The gene calls are TRBV6-5 and TRBJ2-1, with 9 bases aligning to TRBD1. Germline assignment: CDR1 MNHEY and CDR2 SVGAGI. The CDR3 contains 17 residues. This CDR3 reads CASSYSAGTGPYSEQFF. In DNA form, the CDR3 reads TGTGCCAGCAGTTACTCAGCCGGGACAGGGCCCTACAGTGAGCAGTTCTTC.

This clonotype was picked up many times. The chain carries TRBV7-8 and TRBJ2-5, with 10 bases identical to TRBD2. The CDR3 runs to 15 residues. The V gene's germline CDR1 is SGHVS and CDR2 FQNEAQ. With V trimmed by 3 bases and J by 5 bases, 6 bases remained unmatched. The CDR3 here is CASSFGAGGQETQYF. In nucleotides, the CDR3 is TGTGCCAGCAGCTTTGGAGCGGGGGGGCAGGAGACCCAGTACTTC. Variable domain in full (rest from reference TRBV7-8 and TRBJ2-5): GAGVSQSPRYKVAKRGQDVALRCDPISGHVSLFWYQQALGQGPEFLTYFQNEAQLDKSGLPSDRFFAERPEGSVSTLKIQRTQQEDSAVYLCASSFGAGGQETQYFGPGTRLLVL.

This clonotype was seen ten or more times. CDR3 in amino acids: CASSDRPPGANVLTF. The CDR3 DNA sequence: TGTGCCAGCAGTGATAGGCCCCCTGGGGCCAACGTCCTGACTTTC. This sequence joins TRBV6-2 or TRBV6-3 and TRBJ2-6, with D unclear. The ends were cut back, 5 bases at V and 2 bases at J, with 10 bases in the middle. Per the germline V gene, CDR1 is MNHEY and CDR2 is SVGEGT. This CDR3 is 15 amino acids long.

This clonotype was observed once. The chain employs TRBV11-2 and TRBJ2-1; D unresolved. The CDR3 length is 16 residues. V dropped 5 bases and J dropped 0 bases, with 14 bases sitting between them. The germline V gene encodes CDR1 SGHAT and CDR2 FQNNGV. The CDR3 DNA reads TGTGCCAGCAGCGAACGGGTCATTAGCTCCTACAATGAGCAGTTCTTC. It codes for CASSERVISSYNEQFF.

The V call is TRBV3-1, the J call TRBJ2-5; D assignment may be TRBD1 or TRBD2 (5 bases each). V dropped 9 bases and J dropped 11 bases, with 19 bases sitting between them. The germline V gene encodes CDR1 LGHDT and CDR2 YNNKEL (reference sequence). The CDR3 contains 12 residues. The chain's CDR3 is CASSGDLWEQYF. For the CDR3, the DNA is TGTGCCAGTAGTGGGGACCTCTGGGAGCAGTACTTC.

This clonotype occurred a few times. The chain employs TRBV12-3 or TRBV12-4 and TRBJ1-1; tentatively, D is TRBD1 (6 bases). V dropped 6 bases and J dropped 6 bases, with 14 bases sitting between them. The CDR3 has 13 amino acids. The CDR3: CASSGQFLPEAFF. The CDR3 nucleotides read TGTGCCAGCAGCGGACAGTTTCTCCCTGAAGCTTTCTTT.